A selection of T cell receptor beta chains follows, all from one sample in a study of tumor and adjacent non-tumor tissue in lung cancer. TCRdb independently ran MiXCR on the multiplex PCR reads; one entry per CDR3 protein. The sample has 65,000 to 70,000 distinct CDR3 sequences, 55% to 75% seen once. The sequencing sample was made of lung tumor tissue. All receptors derive from a man aged 50-59 years with non-small cell lung cancer. Both conserved end residues are part of each CDR3. A D gene is named only where the DNA matches it firmly. Clone size is shown for a subset of rows, as once, few, many or a class of expanded clone.

j_call	d_call	v_call	clone_size	cdr3_aa	cdr3_nt
TRBJ1-5	NA	TRBV28	few	CASSFETQSNQPQHF	TGTGCCAGCAGTTTTGAGACTCAAAGCAATCAGCCCCAGCATTTT
TRBJ2-3	TRBD2	TRBV11-3	NA	CASSAGTNGADTQYF	TGTGCCAGCAGCGCCGGGACTAACGGCGCGGATACGCAGTATTTT
TRBJ2-1	TRBD2	TRBV14	NA	CASSPTGGRYNEKFF	TGTGCCAGCAGCCCCACGGGGGGGAGGTACAATGAGAAGTTCTTC
TRBJ2-2	NA	TRBV28	NA	CASSVPEPGDLFF	TGTGCCAGCAGCGTCCCTGAGCCCGGGGACCTGTTTTTT
TRBJ2-5	TRBD2	TRBV28	NA	CASSFRGGEETQYF	TGTGCCAGCAGTTTTCGGGGGGGGGAAGAGACCCAGTACTTC
TRBJ2-1	NA	TRBV11-2	NA	CASRPLSGGHGHEQFF	TGTGCCAGCAGACCCCTCTCGGGGGGACATGGTCATGAGCAGTTCTTC
TRBJ1-5	NA	TRBV6-6	many	CASSYSGPGGQPQHF	TGTGCCAGCAGTTACTCAGGACCGGGGGGTCAGCCCCAGCATTTT
TRBJ1-4	NA	TRBV5-1	NA	CASSLEWATNEKLFF	TGCGCCAGCAGCTTGGAATGGGCAACTAATGAAAAACTGTTTTTT
TRBJ2-7	NA	TRBV7-8	NA	CASSASGRGYYEQYF	TGTGCCAGCAGCGCATCAGGGAGGGGGTACTACGAGCAGTACTTC
TRBJ2-1	TRBD2	TRBV6-2/TRBV6-3	large	CASSYGGGRTSGNEQFF	TGTGCCAGCAGTTACGGGGGGGGCAGGACTAGCGGCAATGAGCAGTTCTTC
TRBJ2-7	NA	TRBV10-3	NA	CATTGTGSYVQYF	TGTGCCACTACCGGGACTGGATCCTACGTGCAGTACTTC
TRBJ2-7	TRBD2	TRBV7-9	NA	CDSSLRAGGHDEQYF	TGTGACAGCAGCTTACGAGCGGGAGGGCACGACGAGCAGTATTTC